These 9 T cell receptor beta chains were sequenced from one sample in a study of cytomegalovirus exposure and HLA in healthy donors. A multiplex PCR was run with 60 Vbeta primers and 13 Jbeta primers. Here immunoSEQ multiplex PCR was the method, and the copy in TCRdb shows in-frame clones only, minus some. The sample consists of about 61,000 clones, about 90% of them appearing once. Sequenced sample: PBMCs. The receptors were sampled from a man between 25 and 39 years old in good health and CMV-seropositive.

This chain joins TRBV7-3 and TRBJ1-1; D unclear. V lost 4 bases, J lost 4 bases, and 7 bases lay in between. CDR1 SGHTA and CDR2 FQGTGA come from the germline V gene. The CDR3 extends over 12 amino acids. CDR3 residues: CASSSSGTEAFF. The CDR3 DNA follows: TGTGCCAGCAGCTCGAGTGGCACTGAAGCTTTCTTT.

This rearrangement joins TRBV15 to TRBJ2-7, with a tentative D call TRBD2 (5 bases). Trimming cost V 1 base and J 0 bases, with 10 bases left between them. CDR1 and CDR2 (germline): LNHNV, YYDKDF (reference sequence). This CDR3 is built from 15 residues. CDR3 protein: CATSRGGGSSYEQYF. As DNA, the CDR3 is TGTGCCACCAGCAGAGGTGGCGGGTCCTCCTACGAGCAGTACTTC.

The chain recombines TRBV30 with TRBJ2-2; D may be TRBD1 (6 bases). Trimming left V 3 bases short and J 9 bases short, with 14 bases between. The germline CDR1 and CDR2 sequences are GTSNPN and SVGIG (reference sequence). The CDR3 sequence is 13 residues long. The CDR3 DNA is TGTGCCTGGAGCGCAACAGGGTACCGGGAGCTGTTTTTT. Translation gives CAWSATGYRELFF.

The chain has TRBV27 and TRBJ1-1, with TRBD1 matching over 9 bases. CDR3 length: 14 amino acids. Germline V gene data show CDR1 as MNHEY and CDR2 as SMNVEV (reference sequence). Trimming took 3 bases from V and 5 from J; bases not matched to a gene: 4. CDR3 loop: CASSLGQGWTEAFF. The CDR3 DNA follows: TGTGCCAGCAGTTTGGGACAGGGATGGACTGAAGCTTTCTTT.

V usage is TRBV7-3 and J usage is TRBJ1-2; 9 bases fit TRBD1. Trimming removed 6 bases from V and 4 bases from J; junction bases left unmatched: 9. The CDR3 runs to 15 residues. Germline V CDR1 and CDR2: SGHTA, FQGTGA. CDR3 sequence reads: CASSLTGGGFYGYTF. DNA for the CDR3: TGTGCCAGCAGTCTCACAGGGGGCGGATTCTATGGCTACACCTTC.

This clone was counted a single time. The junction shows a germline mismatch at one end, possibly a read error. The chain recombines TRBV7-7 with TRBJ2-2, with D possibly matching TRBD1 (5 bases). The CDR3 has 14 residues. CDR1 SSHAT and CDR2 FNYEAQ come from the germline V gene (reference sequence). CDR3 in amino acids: CASSISRDPGELFF. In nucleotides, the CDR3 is TGTGCTAGCAGCATTTCCAGGGATCCCGGGGAGCTGTTTTTT.

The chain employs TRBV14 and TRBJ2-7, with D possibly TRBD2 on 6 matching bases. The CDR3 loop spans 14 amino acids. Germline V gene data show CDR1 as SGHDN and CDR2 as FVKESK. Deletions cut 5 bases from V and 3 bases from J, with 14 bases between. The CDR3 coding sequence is TGTGCCAGCAGCACCTCGACCGGGGGCTACGAGCAGTACTTC. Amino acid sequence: CASSTSTGGYEQYF.

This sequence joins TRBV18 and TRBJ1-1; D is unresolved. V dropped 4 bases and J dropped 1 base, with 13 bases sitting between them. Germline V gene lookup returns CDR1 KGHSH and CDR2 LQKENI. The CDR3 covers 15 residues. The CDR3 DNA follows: TGTGCCAGCTCACTGGGGAGCGGGTCGAACACTGAAGCTTTCTTT. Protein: CASSLGSGSNTEAFF.

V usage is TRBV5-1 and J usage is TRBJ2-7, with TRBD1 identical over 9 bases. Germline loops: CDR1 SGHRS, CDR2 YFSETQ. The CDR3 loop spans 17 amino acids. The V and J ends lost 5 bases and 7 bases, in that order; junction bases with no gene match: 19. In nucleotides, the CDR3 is TGCGCCAGCAGTCAACAGGGGGCCGTCGCGGGATCGGGGGAGCAGTACTTC. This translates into CASSQQGAVAGSGEQYF.